The sequence of this TCR beta chain was determined in a study of shared clonotypes between healthy human individuals. Study overall: Plates per donor: three CD4 naive, three CD4 memory, two CD8 naive, one CD8 memory.

Execution of the assay was at deep level. Clones were read by immunoSEQ multiplex PCR, and TCRdb kept only the in-frame ones, dropping some. The data hold approximately 530,000 clones, with about 96% observed a single time. The split of CD4+ cells yielded CD45RA+ naive and CD45RA-negative memory subsets. V lost 4 bases, J lost 0 bases, and 8 bases lay in between. Germline-derived CDR1 and CDR2 are MRHNA and SNTAGT. The CDR3 is made up of 14 amino acids. Sequencing was performed on naive CD4+ T cells sorted from blood. Specified subset: CD45RA+ positively selected. The gene calls are TRBV6-4 and TRBJ2-3; D gene unclear. The TCR originated in a woman aged 25 to 39 in good health. CDR3 DNA sequence: TGTGCCAGCAGTGTTGGGTCTAGCACAGATACGCAGTATTTT. Its protein is CASSVGSSTDTQYF.